Listed here are 30 T cell receptor beta chains from one sample, sequenced in a study of control samples from healthy donors and cancer patients. Using immunoSEQ multiplex PCR, the repertoire was profiled, and TCRdb retains in-frame clones only, with some absent. The sample has roughly 60,000 clones, less than 95% seen once. The sequencing sample was made of blood. The source is a young man in good health.

The chain links TRBV30 to TRBJ1-5; 8 bases line up with TRBD1. Looked up from germline, CDR1 is GTSNPN and CDR2 is SVGIG (reference sequence). CDR3 length equals 16 residues. V shed 0 bases, J shed 1 base, and the junction held 5 bases outside the gene matches. In DNA, the CDR3 is TGTGCCTGGAGTGTACGTACAGGGGGGAGCAATCAGCCCCAGCATTTT. Translation: CAWSVRTGGSNQPQHF. Supplemented by reference TRBV30 and TRBJ1-5, the full variable domain reads SQTIHQWPATLVQPVGSPLSLECTVEGTSNPNLYWYRQAAGRGLQLLFYSVGIGQISSEVPQNLSASRPQDRQFILSSKKLLLSDSGFYLCAWSVRTGGSNQPQHFGDGTRLSIL.

This chain uses TRBV19 with TRBJ1-5, with 7 bases fitting TRBD1. The CDR3 extends over 15 amino acids. V was pared by 5 bases and J by 4 bases, with 8 bases of the junction left unmatched. Looked up from germline, CDR1 is LNHDA and CDR2 is SQIVND (reference sequence). CDR3 nucleotide sequence: TGTGCCAGTAGTCCGAGGGACAGACGAAATCAGCCCCAGCATTTT. This gives the protein CASSPRDRRNQPQHF.

Worth noting for this clone: One end of the junction does not line up with germline, which may come from a read error. This chain uses TRBV19 with TRBJ1-2; a weak D match, TRBD1 (6 bases). This CDR3 has 13 residues. Germline assignment: CDR1 LNHDA and CDR2 SQIVND (reference sequence). CDR3 nucleotides: TGTGCCAGTGGCCAACAGGGTCTCTATGACTACACCTTC. Its protein is CASGQQGLYDYTF. The full variable domain, its missing parts supplied by reference TRBV19 and TRBJ1-2, is DGGITQSPKYLFRKEGQNVTLSCEQNLNHDAMYWYRQDPGQGLRLIYYSQIVNDFQKGDIAEGYSVSREKKESFPLTVTSAQKNPTAFYLCASGQQGLYDYTFGSGTRLTVV.

The genes are TRBV18 and TRBJ1-3; D might be TRBD1 (5 bases). From germline, CDR1 is KGHSH and CDR2 LQKENI. Trimming pared 4 bases from V and 0 bases from J, leaving 10 bases between. This CDR3 is built from 15 residues. DNA for the CDR3: TGTGCCAGCTCACAAATAGACAGCTCTGGAAACACCATATATTTT. Its translation is CASSQIDSSGNTIYF.

The chain links TRBV7-2 to TRBJ2-5; D uncertain. Germline values: CDR1 SGHTA, CDR2 FQGNSA. CDR3 length: 13 amino acids. V was clipped by 5 bases and J by 2 bases, with 9 bases between them. In nucleotides, the CDR3 is TGTGCCAGCAGCCAACCCACGCAAGAGACCCAGTACTTC. Protein product: CASSQPTQETQYF.

The chain uses TRBV5-1 and TRBJ2-5; 11 bases are shared with TRBD2. This CDR3 spans 14 amino acids. In germline, CDR1 is SGHRS, CDR2 YFSETQ. V dropped 3 bases and J dropped 5; count of bases not matched to a gene: 3. The CDR3 region has the DNA TGCGCCAGCAGCTCACTAGCGGGAGTGGAGACCCAGTACTTC. The encoded protein is CASSSLAGVETQYF.

This sequence joins TRBV7-6 and TRBJ2-1; D unresolved. The germline V and J ends were trimmed by 4 bases and 8 bases, with 18 bases remaining between them. The CDR3 runs to 15 residues. Germline V gene lookup returns CDR1 SGHVS and CDR2 FNYEAQ. CDR3 sequence: CASSSPSRGGDEQFF. DNA of the CDR3: TGTGCCAGCAGCTCCCCCAGCAGAGGTGGCGATGAGCAGTTCTTC.

V gene TRBV7-2 combines with J gene TRBJ1-1, with unresolved D. Germline loops: CDR1 SGHTA, CDR2 FQGNSA. Trimming took 3 bases from V and 6 from J, leaving 11 bases between them. The CDR3 sequence is 13 residues long. The CDR3 nucleotides are TGTGCCAGCAGCTTGTTTTGGGAAGCTGAAGCTTTCTTT. This codes for CASSLFWEAEAFF. The variable domain in full, with the rest retrieved from reference TRBV7-2 and TRBJ1-1, is GAGVSQSPSNKVTEKGKDVELRCDPISGHTALYWYRQSLGQGLEFLIYFQGNSAPDKSGLPSDRFSAERTGGSVSTLTIQRTQQEDSAVYLCASSLFWEAEAFFGQGTRLTVV.

The V call is TRBV10-2, the J call TRBJ2-1; D possibly corresponds to TRBD2 (6 bases). Germline V gene data show CDR1 as WSHSY and CDR2 as SAAADI. The CDR3 runs to 17 residues. V dropped 10 bases and J dropped 4 bases, with 26 bases sitting between them. Here the CDR3 DNA reads TGCGCCATCATGGACACGGGATGGCGGGATCAGTACAATGAGCAGTTCTTC. This sequence encodes CAIMDTGWRDQYNEQFF.

This sequence joins TRBV7-9 and TRBJ2-3; 7 bases line up with TRBD2. With 3 bases clipped from V and 0 bases from J, the junction kept 6 bases outside the gene matches. Germline V gene data show CDR1 as SEHNR and CDR2 as FQNEAQ (reference sequence). The CDR3 contains 16 residues. DNA for the CDR3: TGTGCCAGCAGCTTTAAGCCGGGGGGTAGCACAGATACGCAGTATTTT. Its protein product is CASSFKPGGSTDTQYF. Variable domain in full (rest from reference TRBV7-9 and TRBJ2-3): DTGVSQNPRHKITKRGQNVTFRCDPISEHNRLYWYRQTLGQGPEFLTYFQNEAQLEKSRLLSDRFSAERPKGSFSTLEIQRTEQGDSAMYLCASSFKPGGSTDTQYFGPGTRLTVL.

The chain is built from TRBV28 and TRBJ1-4, with 8 nucleotides matching TRBD1. The CDR3 runs 14 residues. Germline V gene data show CDR1 as MDHEN and CDR2 as SYDVKM. V shed 7 bases and J 14 bases; nucleotides not matched to a gene: 15. CDR3 in amino acids: CASTLTGEMKMLFF. CDR3 coding DNA: TGTGCCAGCACCCTGACAGGGGAAATGAAAATGCTGTTTTTT.

The chain links TRBV5-1 to TRBJ2-1, with 9 bases fitting TRBD1. The germline V gene encodes CDR1 SGHRS and CDR2 YFSETQ. The CDR3 runs to 16 residues. V gave up 3 bases and J gave up 8 bases; unmatched junction bases: 12. The CDR3 bases are TGCGCCAGCAGCTGGCTCGCAGGACAGGGGTCCCATGAGCAGTTCTTC. Its translation: CASSWLAGQGSHEQFF.

CDR3 region: CASSVETGYTDTQYF. CDR3 DNA sequence: TGTGCCAGCAGCGTAGAAACAGGGTACACAGATACGCAGTATTTT. The chain carries TRBV9 and TRBJ2-3; D is perhaps TRBD1 (6 bases). Per germline, CDR1 SGDLS and CDR2 YYNGEE. V shed 0 bases and J shed 2 bases, with 10 bases lying between them. CDR3 size: 15 residues.

J is TRBJ1-5 and V is TRBV2; unclear D gene. Germline V gene lookup returns CDR1 SNHLY and CDR2 FYNNEI. V gave up 3 bases and J gave up 1 base, with 10 bases separating them. This CDR3 is built from 15 residues. The CDR3 is CASSEAEASNQPQHF. As DNA, the CDR3 is TGTGCCAGCAGTGAGGCGGAGGCGAGCAATCAGCCCCAGCATTTT.

The rearrangement uses TRBV7-2 and TRBJ2-7, with D possibly matching TRBD2 (5 bases). Trimming removed 3 bases at V and 4 bases at J, with 19 bases between. The CDR3 loop spans 16 amino acids. CDR1 is SGHTA and CDR2 is FQGNSA in the germline V gene. The CDR3 nucleotides are TGTGCCAGCAGCTTTCCTCTCAGCGGATCGCCATACGAGCAGTACTTC. Translation gives CASSFPLSGSPYEQYF.

The chain employs TRBV7-3 and TRBJ2-6; no definite D call. Germline V gene data show CDR1 as SGHTA and CDR2 as FQGTGA. The CDR3 totals 15 residues. With 1 base removed from V and 4 bases from J, the gap between germline ends came to 8 bases. The CDR3 sequence: CASSLMVGGANVLTF. The CDR3 region has the DNA TGTGCCAGCAGCTTAATGGTAGGCGGGGCCAACGTCCTGACTTTC.

The genes are TRBV19 and TRBJ1-2; D unresolved. This CDR3 region has 15 residues. Germline CDR1 LNHDA, CDR2 SQIVND (reference sequence). Trimming shortened V by 7 bases and J by 2 bases, and 17 bases separated the two germline ends. CDR3 residues: CASTREQRGNYGYTF. Here the CDR3 DNA reads TGTGCCAGTACCAGAGAACAGAGAGGAAACTATGGCTACACCTTC.

With regard to this clone: A read error may account for a junction end that differs from germline. The chain couples TRBV7-2 to TRBJ2-5; 12 nucleotides line up with TRBD2. The V gene's germline CDR1 is SGHTA and CDR2 FQGNSA. CDR3 size: 14 residues. The CDR3 protein is CASSLAGGGETQYF. The CDR3 DNA reads as TGTGCCAGCAGCCTAGCGGGGGGGGGCGAGACCCAGTACTTC.

The rearrangement uses TRBV6-5 and TRBJ1-2; 9 bases fit TRBD1. Trimming took 6 bases from V and 6 from J; bases not matched to a gene: 8. CDR1 is MNHEY, CDR2 SVGAGI, per germline. The CDR3 totals 14 residues. The CDR3 nucleotides read TGTGCCAGCAGCTCGGGACAGGGAGTCAATGGCTACACCTTC. This gives the protein CASSSGQGVNGYTF.

V and J are TRBV9 and TRBJ2-5; D is perhaps TRBD2 (5 bases). The V end lost 3 bases, the J end lost 3 bases, and 15 bases lay between the germline ends. The CDR3 runs 15 residues. Germline V gene lookup returns CDR1 SGDLS and CDR2 YYNGEE. CDR3 DNA: TGTGCCAGCAGCGCCTCCCCGGTCGGGGAAGAGACCCAGTACTTC. It specifies CASSASPVGEETQYF.

CDR3 region: CASSVDSGSGNTIYF. The CDR3 region has the DNA TGTGCCAGCAGCGTAGACTCAGGCTCTGGAAACACCATATATTTT. The J gene is TRBJ1-3, the V gene TRBV9; D gene uncertain. V was pared by 0 bases and J by 0 bases, with 7 bases between. Looked up from germline, CDR1 is SGDLS and CDR2 is YYNGEE. The CDR3 length is 15 residues.

This clone came up once. The V and J genes are TRBV18 and TRBJ2-7; TRBD2 agrees at 14 bases. Germline V gives CDR1 KGHSH, CDR2 LQKENI. With V trimmed by 6 bases and J by 2 bases, 0 bases remained unmatched. The CDR3 runs to 14 residues. For the CDR3, the DNA is TGTGCCAGCTCGACTAGCGGGAGGGCCTACGAGCAGTACTTC. Amino acids: CASSTSGRAYEQYF.

This chain links TRBV7-9 with TRBJ1-2; maybe TRBD1 (6 bases). This CDR3 is 14 amino acids long. V was cut by 6 bases and J by 7 bases, with 18 bases left in between. Germline V lookup: CDR1 SEHNR, CDR2 FQNEAQ (reference sequence). In DNA form, the CDR3 reads TGTGCCAGCAGTTGGGGAGGACAGTATCGTGGCTACACCTTC. Translated, it gives CASSWGGQYRGYTF.

This chain connects TRBV6-5 to TRBJ2-7; D is perhaps TRBD1 or TRBD2 (5 bases each). Germline lookup yields CDR1 MNHEY and CDR2 SVGAGI. V was cut by 9 bases and J by 3 bases, with 9 bases left in between. This CDR3 has 11 amino acids. CDR3 amino acids: CASSRGYEQYF. In DNA form, the CDR3 reads TGTGCCAGTTCGAGGGGCTACGAGCAGTACTTC.

The rearrangement links TRBV5-1 to TRBJ1-4; D is ambiguous. Trimming stripped 0 bases from V and 0 bases from J, with 9 bases between. The CDR3 contains 16 residues. Germline-derived CDR1 and CDR2 are SGHRS and YFSETQ. CDR3 sequence: CASSLDPTPTNEKLFF. The CDR3 DNA reads as TGCGCCAGCAGCTTGGACCCCACACCAACTAATGAAAAACTGTTTTTT.

The chain couples TRBV7-7 to TRBJ2-2; the match to TRBD2 covers 11 bases. This CDR3 has 18 amino acids. The germline V gene has CDR1 SSHAT and CDR2 FNYEAQ (reference sequence). Trimming at V came to 0 bases and at J to 4 bases, leaving 7 bases not matched to a gene. CDR3: CASSLAASGGPGTGELFF. CDR3 sequence (DNA): TGTGCCAGCAGCTTAGCGGCTAGCGGGGGGCCGGGCACCGGGGAGCTGTTTTTT. The full variable domain, in which reference TRBV7-7 and TRBJ2-2 provide the parts outside the CDR3, is GAGVSQSPRYKVTKRGQDVTLRCDPISSHATLYWYQQALGQGPEFLTYFNYEAQPDKSGLPSDRFSAERPEGSISTLTIQRTEQRDSAMYRCASSLAASGGPGTGELFFGEGSRLTVL.

The V gene is TRBV28, the J gene TRBJ1-5; 10 nucleotides align to TRBD1. The CDR3 has 17 residues. CDR1 and CDR2 from the germline V gene are MDHEN and SYDVKM. V shed 4 bases, J shed 1 base, and the junction held 7 bases outside the gene matches. This CDR3 reads CASSSGQGSLSNQPQHF. The CDR3 DNA reads TGTGCCAGCAGTTCGGGACAGGGGTCTCTAAGCAATCAGCCCCAGCATTTT.

J is TRBJ1-2 and V is TRBV9, with 7 positions matching TRBD1. This CDR3 has 15 amino acids. The ends lost 0 bases at V and 6 bases at J; junction bases unmatched: 8. Germline CDR1 is SGDLS and CDR2 is YYNGEE. CDR3 protein: CASSVDPGGQNGYTF. DNA for the CDR3: TGTGCCAGCAGCGTAGATCCAGGGGGTCAAAATGGCTACACCTTC.

The rearrangement links TRBV28 to TRBJ1-2; D not resolved. This CDR3 is built from 18 residues. Deletions cut 2 bases from V and 0 bases from J, with 19 bases between. From germline, CDR1 is MDHEN and CDR2 SYDVKM. CDR3 loop: CASSLPSSAGRANYGYTF. The CDR3 DNA follows: TGTGCCAGCAGTTTACCCTCGTCGGCCGGTAGGGCTAACTATGGCTACACCTTC.

A single count supports this clone. V gene TRBV7-2 combines with J gene TRBJ1-2, with D perhaps TRBD1 (5 bases). The CDR3 has 16 amino acids. Trimming stripped 1 base from V and 5 bases from J, with 17 bases between. Germline lookup yields CDR1 SGHTA and CDR2 FQGNSA. CDR3 in amino acids: CASSLGAGREIYGYTF. In DNA, the CDR3 is TGTGCCAGCAGCTTAGGGGCAGGCAGGGAAATTTATGGCTACACCTTC.